Below, 14 T cell receptor beta chains from the same sample are listed, as sequenced in a study of early T cells in non-severe SARS-CoV-2 infection. A single record per CDR3 protein comes from TCRdb applying MiXCR to the 5' RACE reads. The sample holds approximately 66,000 distinct CDR3 sequences, around 12% seen once. Sample: whole blood, taken at baseline. These TCRs come from an adult who was a healthcare worker with PCR-confirmed SARS-CoV-2 infection or an uninfected control (not recorded which). The donor label of this sample is uncertain.

This chain uses TRBV12-3 or TRBV12-4 with TRBJ2-1; D ambiguous. The CDR3 extends over 11 amino acids. V was trimmed by 4 bases and J by 10 bases, leaving 8 bases between them. The CDR3 region is CASSSRPEQFF. The CDR3 DNA sequence: TGTGCCAGCAGTTCACGACCCGAGCAGTTCTTC.

In its sample, this clonotype was seen once. The rearrangement joins TRBV12-3 or TRBV12-4 to TRBJ1-1, with 7 bases that match TRBD1. The CDR3 sequence is 18 residues long. V shed 6 bases and J 0 bases; nucleotides not matched to a gene: 16. CDR3 protein: CASRRDLLATGLNTEAFF. CDR3 coding DNA: TGTGCCAGCAGGCGAGATTTACTGGCGACAGGGCTGAACACTGAAGCTTTCTTT.

This clonotype came up a few times. The chain uses TRBV11-2 and TRBJ1-4; maybe TRBD1 (5 bases). Trimming left V 5 bases short and J 13 bases short, with 20 bases between. The germline CDR1 and CDR2 sequences are SGHAT and FQNNGV. The CDR3 is 14 amino acids. The CDR3 DNA is TGTGCCAGCAGCACGCAACCCGGGACCCGGGGACTGTTTTTT. Translation: CASSTQPGTRGLFF.

The gene calls are TRBV19 and TRBJ2-1; D unresolved. Germline CDR1 LNHDA, CDR2 SQIVND (reference sequence). The CDR3 sequence is 15 residues long. V was clipped by 3 bases and J by 5 bases, with 14 bases between them. In DNA form, the CDR3 reads TGTGCCAGTAGTATGGTCGCGGCCACCCACAATGAGCAGTTCTTC. Protein product: CASSMVAATHNEQFF. Full variable domain (missing parts from reference TRBV19 and TRBJ2-1): DGGITQSPKYLFRKEGQNVTLSCEQNLNHDAMYWYRQDPGQGLRLIYYSQIVNDFQKGDIAEGYSVSREKKESFPLTVTSAQKNPTAFYLCASSMVAATHNEQFFGPGTRLTVL.

In the case of this clonotype: This may be a read error: a much more frequent sequence differs by one nucleotide. The rearrangement uses TRBV2 and TRBJ1-2; a weak D match, TRBD1 (5 bases). The CDR3 contains 14 residues. CDR1 and CDR2 from the germline V gene are SNHLY and FYNNEI. The CDR3 is CDSSHRQGNYGYTF. CDR3 bases: TGTGACAGCAGCCACCGGCAGGGAAACTATGGCTACACCTTC.

A few counts support this clonotype. The J gene is TRBJ2-1, the V gene TRBV12-3 or TRBV12-4; no definite D call. The CDR3 is 11 residues long. The germline V and J ends were trimmed by 3 bases and 8 bases, with 5 bases remaining between them. CDR3 in amino acids: CASSFYHEQFF. In DNA form, the CDR3 reads TGTGCCAGCAGTTTTTATCATGAGCAGTTCTTC.

This chain connects TRBV4-1 to TRBJ2-1; a weak D match, TRBD2 (6 bases). V lost 1 base, J lost 5 bases, and 15 bases lay in between. The CDR3 totals 16 residues. Germline CDR1 MGHRA, CDR2 YSYEKL. DNA for the CDR3: TGCGCCAGCAGCCAAGTCGGGACTCCGATCCACAATGAGCAGTTCTTC. It encodes CASSQVGTPIHNEQFF.

This chain links TRBV20-1 with TRBJ2-3; no clear D gene. This CDR3 spans 15 amino acids. Germline CDR1 is DFQATT and CDR2 is SNEGSKA (reference sequence). V was cut by 3 bases and J by 0 bases, with 13 bases left in between. CDR3 in amino acids: CSASGLGTSTDTQYF. The CDR3 region has the DNA TGCAGTGCTAGCGGTCTCGGAACTAGCACAGATACGCAGTATTTT.

This clonotype was detected a few times. The CDR3 loop reads CASSRQGVNYGYTF. The CDR3, as DNA: TGTGCCAGCAGCCGACAGGGTGTGAACTATGGCTACACCTTC. This sequence joins TRBV14 and TRBJ1-2; TRBD1 aligns across 7 bases. The CDR3 loop spans 14 amino acids. V gave up 4 bases and J gave up 2 bases; unmatched junction bases: 4. CDR1 and CDR2 from the germline V gene are SGHDN and FVKESK.

This clonotype was picked up a small number of times. The genes are TRBV5-6 and TRBJ2-3; 11 bases line up with TRBD2. This CDR3 region has 15 residues. The V gene's germline CDR1 is SGHDT and CDR2 YYEEEE. V shed 5 bases, J shed 8 bases, and the junction held 10 bases outside the gene matches. CDR3 sequence (DNA): TGTGCCAGCAGTTCCTCTAGCGGGGGGCCGGTTACGCAGTATTTT. It codes for CASSSSSGGPVTQYF.

This clonotype was counted a few times. The chain recombines TRBV2 with TRBJ2-7; no firm D call. V was pared by 4 bases and J by 8 bases, with 21 bases between. There are 15 residues in the CDR3. The germline V gene encodes CDR1 SNHLY and CDR2 FYNNEI. This CDR3 reads CASSGTRRDLTKQYF. The CDR3 region has the DNA TGTGCCAGCAGTGGGACCAGACGAGATCTTACGAAGCAGTACTTC. The whole variable domain, filled in from reference TRBV2 and TRBJ2-7, reads EPEVTQTPSHQVTQMGQEVILRCVPISNHLYFYWYRQILGQKVEFLVSFYNNEISEKSEIFDDQFSVERPDGSNFTLKIRSTKLEDSAMYFCASSGTRRDLTKQYFGPGTRLTVT.

This clonotype was detected a few times. The chain couples TRBV2 to TRBJ1-5; D call uncertain. The V and J ends lost 5 bases and 5 bases respectively, with 10 bases between them. Germline V gene data show CDR1 as SNHLY and CDR2 as FYNNEI. This CDR3 region has 13 residues. CDR3: CASSPEGYQPQHF. The CDR3 bases are TGTGCCAGCAGTCCGGAGGGTTATCAGCCCCAGCATTTT.

This clonotype occurred once. J is TRBJ2-1 and V is TRBV7-8; 11 bases are shared with TRBD2. CDR1 and CDR2 (germline): SGHVS, FQNEAQ. This CDR3 is 17 amino acids long. V dropped 1 base and J dropped 3; count of bases not matched to a gene: 5. The CDR3 sequence: CASSLVTSGVLYNEQFF. CDR3 nucleotide sequence: TGTGCCAGCAGCTTAGTGACTAGCGGGGTCCTCTACAATGAGCAGTTCTTC. The whole variable domain, filled in from reference TRBV7-8 and TRBJ2-1, reads GAGVSQSPRYKVAKRGQDVALRCDPISGHVSLFWYQQALGQGPEFLTYFQNEAQLDKSGLPSDRFFAERPEGSVSTLKIQRTQQEDSAVYLCASSLVTSGVLYNEQFFGPGTRLTVL.

The chain uses TRBV7-6 and TRBJ2-2; the D is unclear. Germline lookup yields CDR1 SGHVS and CDR2 FNYEAQ. This CDR3 contains 12 residues. V dropped 1 base and J dropped 7 bases, with 4 bases sitting between them. CDR3 bases: TGTGCCAGCAGCTTAGTGGGCGGGGAGCTGTTTTTT. Amino acid sequence: CASSLVGGELFF. The variable domain in full, completed from reference TRBV7-6 and TRBJ2-2, reads GAGVSQSPRYKVTKRGQDVALRCDPISGHVSLYWYRQALGQGPEFLTYFNYEAQQDKSGLPNDRFSAERPEGSISTLTIQRTEQRDSAMYRCASSLVGGELFFGEGSRLTVL.